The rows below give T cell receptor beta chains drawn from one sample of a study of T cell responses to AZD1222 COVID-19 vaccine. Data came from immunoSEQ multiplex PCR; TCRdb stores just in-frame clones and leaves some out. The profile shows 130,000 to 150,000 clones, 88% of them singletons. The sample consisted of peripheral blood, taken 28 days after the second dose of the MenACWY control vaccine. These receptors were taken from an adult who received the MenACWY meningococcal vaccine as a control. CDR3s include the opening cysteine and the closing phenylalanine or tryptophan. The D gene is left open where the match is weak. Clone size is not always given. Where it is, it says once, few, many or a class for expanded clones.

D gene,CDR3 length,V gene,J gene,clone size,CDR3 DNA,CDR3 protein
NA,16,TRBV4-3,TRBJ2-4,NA,TGCGCCAGCAGCCCAGGGGGGAGCCTAGCCAAAAACATTCAGTACTTC,CASSPGGSLAKNIQYF
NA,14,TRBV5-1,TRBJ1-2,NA,TGCGCCAGCAGCCCCCTCTCGGGGGGCTATGGCTACACCTTC,CASSPLSGGYGYTF
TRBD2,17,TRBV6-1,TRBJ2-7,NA,TGTGCCAGCAGTGAAGCGCTTTATGGGCTAGCGGGAAACGAGCAGTACTTC,CASSEALYGLAGNEQYF
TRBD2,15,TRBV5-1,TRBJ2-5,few,TGCGCCAGCAGCGGAAGCGGGGGGACCCTAGAGACCCAGTACTTC,CASSGSGGTLETQYF
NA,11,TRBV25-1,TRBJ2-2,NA,TGTGCCAGCAGTAACACCGGGGAGCTGTTTTTT,CASSNTGELFF
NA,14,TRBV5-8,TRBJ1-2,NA,TGTGCCAGCAGGAGGGGGTGGGACAATTATGGCTACACCTTC,CASRRGWDNYGYTF
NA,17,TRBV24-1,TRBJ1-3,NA,TGTGCCACCAGTGATGGGGGGGCGGGGACCGATGGAAACACCATATATTTT,CATSDGGAGTDGNTIYF
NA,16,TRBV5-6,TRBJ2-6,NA,TGTGCCAGCAGCTTCACCGTGGACTCTGGGGCCAACGTCCTGACTTTC,CASSFTVDSGANVLTF
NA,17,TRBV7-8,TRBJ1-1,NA,TGTGCCAGCAGCGGACCTCTGGGTTTTAGGGTATGGACTGAAGCTTTCTTT,CASSGPLGFRVWTEAFF
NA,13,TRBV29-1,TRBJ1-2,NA,TGCAGCGTTTCACGAGGGGTCGGCTATGGCTACACCTTC,CSVSRGVGYGYTF
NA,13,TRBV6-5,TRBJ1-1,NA,TGTGCCAGCAGTCCCGGGGGGATCGCTGAAGCTTTCTTT,CASSPGGIAEAFF
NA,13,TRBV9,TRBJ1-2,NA,TGTGCCAGCAGCGTAGGGGAAAGGTCGGTTTTCACCTTC,CASSVGERSVFTF
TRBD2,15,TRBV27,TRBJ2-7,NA,TGTGCCAGCAGTCGACTAGCGGGGATCTCCTACGAGCAGTACTTC,CASSRLAGISYEQYF
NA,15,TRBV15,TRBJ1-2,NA,TGTGCCACCGCGACTACCACGTCGAAGAACTATGGCTACACCTTC,CATATTTSKNYGYTF
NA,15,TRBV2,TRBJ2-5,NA,TGTGCCAGCAGTTTAGGGGGGGGCTCGCAAGAGACCCAGTACTTC,CASSLGGGSQETQYF
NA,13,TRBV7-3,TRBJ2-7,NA,TGTGCCAGCAGCTTGACCGGGACGGGCGAGCAGTACTTC,CASSLTGTGEQYF
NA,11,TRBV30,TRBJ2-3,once,TGTGCCTGGAGTGTTGGAGATACGCAGTATTTT,CAWSVGDTQYF
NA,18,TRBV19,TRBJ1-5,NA,TGTGCCAGTTCTACGGGGAGCCAATTTCGCCGTGGCAATCAGCCCCAGCATTTT,CASSTGSQFRRGNQPQHF
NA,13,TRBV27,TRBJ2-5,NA,TGTGCCAGCAGGACGTATTCACAAGAGACCCAGTACTTC,CASRTYSQETQYF
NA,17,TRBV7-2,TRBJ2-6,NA,TGTGCCAGCAGCTTACCCCCGGGACGGGCTGGGGCCAACGTCCTGACTTTC,CASSLPPGRAGANVLTF
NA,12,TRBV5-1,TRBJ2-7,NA,TGCGCCAGCAGCGAAATATTCGCCGAGCAGTACTTC,CASSEIFAEQYF
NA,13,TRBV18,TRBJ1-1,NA,TGTGCCAGCCAGAGGCAGAGGAACACTGAAGCTTTCTTT,CASQRQRNTEAFF
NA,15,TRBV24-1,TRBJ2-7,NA,TGTGCCACCAGTGATTTCCGGAACGGAGACTACGAGCAGTACTTC,CATSDFRNGDYEQYF
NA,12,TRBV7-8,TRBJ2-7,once,TGTGCCAGCAGCCGGGACCCCTACGAGCAGTACTTC,CASSRDPYEQYF
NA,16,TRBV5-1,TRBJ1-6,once,TGCGCCAGCAGCTTGGGGAGGACAGAAGGCACCTCACCCCTCCACTTT,CASSLGRTEGTSPLHF
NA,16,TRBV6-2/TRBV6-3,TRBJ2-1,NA,TGTGCCAGCAGCGGCTATGGGGAAGGCTCCTACAATGAGCAGTTCTTC,CASSGYGEGSYNEQFF
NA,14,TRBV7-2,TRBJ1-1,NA,TGTGCCAGCAGCGTAGGGACGAGCGGCGCTGAAGCTTTCTTT,CASSVGTSGAEAFF
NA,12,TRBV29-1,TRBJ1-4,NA,TGCAGCGTTGGGGGCGCAGATGAAAAACTGTTTTTT,CSVGGADEKLFF
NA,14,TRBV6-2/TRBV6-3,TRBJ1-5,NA,TGTGCCAGCAGTTACCGGCAACCCAATCAGCCCCAGCATTTT,CASSYRQPNQPQHF
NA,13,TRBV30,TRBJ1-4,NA,TGTGCCTGGAGTGCGCAAGTTAATGAAAAACTGTTTTTT,CAWSAQVNEKLFF
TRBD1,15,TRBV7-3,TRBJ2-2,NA,TGTGCCAGCAGCTCTAGGACAGGGCCCACCGGGGAGCTGTTTTTT,CASSSRTGPTGELFF
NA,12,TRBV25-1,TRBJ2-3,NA,TGTGCCAGCAATCCAGGGACAGATACGCAGTATTTT,CASNPGTDTQYF
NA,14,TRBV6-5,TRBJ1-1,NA,TGTGCCAGCCGGAACCGGGCGGGGAACACTGAAGCTTTCTTT,CASRNRAGNTEAFF
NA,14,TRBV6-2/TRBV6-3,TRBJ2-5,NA,TGTGCCAGCAGCCTATCTCGGGGAATTGAGACCCAGTACTTC,CASSLSRGIETQYF
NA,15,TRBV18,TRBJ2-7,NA,TGTGCCAGCTCACCACCGGGGTCGCTTTCCTACGAGCAGTACTTC,CASSPPGSLSYEQYF
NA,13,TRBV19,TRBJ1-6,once,TGTGCCAGTAAAGGGGCTCCCTTGACACCCCTCCACTTT,CASKGAPLTPLHF
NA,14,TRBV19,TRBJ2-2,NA,TGTGCCAGTATTCCATCAGGTTTCTCCGGGGAGCTGTTTTTT,CASIPSGFSGELFF
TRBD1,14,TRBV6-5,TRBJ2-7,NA,TGTGCCAGCAGGGGGACAGGGGGTGGGTACGAGCAGTACTTC,CASRGTGGGYEQYF
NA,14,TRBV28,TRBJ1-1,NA,TGTGCCAGCTTAGGCGGACACTCGAACACTGAAGCTTTCTTT,CASLGGHSNTEAFF
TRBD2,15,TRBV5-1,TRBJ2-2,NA,TGCGCCAGCGAGGGCGGGAGCCCCGGGACCGGGGAGCTGTTTTTT,CASEGGSPGTGELFF
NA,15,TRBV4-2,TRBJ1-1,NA,TGTGCCAGCAGCCAAGAAGGGGGGCTGAACACTGAAGCTTTCTTT,CASSQEGGLNTEAFF
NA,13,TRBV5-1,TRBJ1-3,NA,TGCGCCAGCAGCCCCGGACTGGGAAACACCATATATTTT,CASSPGLGNTIYF
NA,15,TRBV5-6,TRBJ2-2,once,TGTGCCAGCAGCTTGGCTGGGCCCAACACCGGGGAGCTGTTTTTT,CASSLAGPNTGELFF
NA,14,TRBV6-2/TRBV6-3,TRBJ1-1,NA,TGTGCCAGCAGTTCCACGAACAGCCCCGGACGAGCTTTCTTT,CASSSTNSPGRAFF
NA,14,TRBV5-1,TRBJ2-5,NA,TGCGCCAGCAGCTTTACCCCAGATCAAGAGACCCAGTACTTC,CASSFTPDQETQYF
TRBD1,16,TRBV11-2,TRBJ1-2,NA,TGTGCCAGCAGCTCCTGGACCGGGACAGGGTACTATGGCTACACCTTC,CASSSWTGTGYYGYTF
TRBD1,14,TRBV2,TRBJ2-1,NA,TGTGCCAGCGAGTCGGGACAGACCTACAATGAGCAGTTCTTC,CASESGQTYNEQFF
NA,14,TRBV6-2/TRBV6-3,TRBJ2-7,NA,TGTGCCAGCAGTTTTGTAGGTCGACCCTGGGAGCAGTACTTC,CASSFVGRPWEQYF
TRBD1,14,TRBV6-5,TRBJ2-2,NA,TGTGCCAGCAGGAGGACAGGGATGGCCGGGGAGCTGTTTTTT,CASRRTGMAGELFF
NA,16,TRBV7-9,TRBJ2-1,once,TGTGCCAGCAGCGTCCCCAGGGAGATTTTTTCCAATGAGCAGTTCTTC,CASSVPREIFSNEQFF
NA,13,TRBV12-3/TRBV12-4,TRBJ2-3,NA,TGTGCCAGCACTGGGGGGGGCGCGGATACGCAGTATTTT,CASTGGGADTQYF
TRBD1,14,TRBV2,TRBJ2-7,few,TGTGCCAGATCCGGGACAGGGGCCCCCTACGAGCAGTACTTC,CARSGTGAPYEQYF
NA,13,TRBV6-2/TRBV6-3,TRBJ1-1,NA,TGTGCCAGCAGTTACGAGGAGGGCACTGAAGCTTTCTTT,CASSYEEGTEAFF
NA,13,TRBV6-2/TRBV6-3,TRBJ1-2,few,TGTGCCAGCAGTTTCCTGAAGAGGAATGGCTACACCTTC,CASSFLKRNGYTF